This TCR beta chain was sequenced in a study of T-cell reconstitution after alpha-beta-depleted transplantation in children. This clonotype was observed once. As yet, its antigen is unknown. The study's findings and limits: The study reportedly traced alpha-beta T cells about two months after transplant to several hundred expanded graft clones.

The library targeted TCRbeta and was prepared with unique molecular identifiers. TCRdb reanalysed the PCR reads using MiXCR and keeps one entry per CDR3 protein. The table lists fewer than 4,500 distinct CDR3 sequences, roughly 24% of them singletons. Germline V lookup: CDR1 MDHEN, CDR2 SYDVKM. The CDR3 consists of 12 residues. V was trimmed by 5 bases and J by 4 bases, leaving 6 bases between them. The genes are TRBV28 and TRBJ1-5; no firm D call. Sample: PBMCs, mostly from graft donor cells, taken 60 days after TCRalphabeta/CD19-depleted stem cell transplant. The source is a boy younger than two who had a stem cell transplant for acute myeloid leukemia, so the T cells may come from the graft donor. Here the CDR3 reads CASSIPNQPQHF. The CDR3 nucleotides read TGTGCCAGCAGTATTCCTAATCAGCCCCAGCATTTT. Combining the CDR3 with reference TRBV28 and TRBJ1-5 gives the whole variable domain DVKVTQSSRYLVKRTGEKVFLECVQDMDHENMFWYRQDPGLGLRLIYFSYDVKMKEKGDIPEGYSVSREKKERFSLILESASTNQTSMYLCASSIPNQPQHFGDGTRLSIL.